This TCR beta chain stems from a study of T cells in Graves' hyperthyroidism and ophthalmopathy. Broader study findings: In blood, most of the thyroid clonotypes expanded above 0.001 were also present.

This CDR3 is built from 14 residues. The ends were cut back, 0 bases at V and 7 bases at J, with 12 bases in the middle. Looked up from germline, CDR1 is LNHNV and CDR2 is YYDKDF (reference sequence). RNA transcripts yielded amplified TCR beta CDR3 regions. Initially, a first-round RT-PCR of the TCR CDR3 employed the HTBI primer set. Via MiXCR, TCRdb re-called the multiplex PCR reads, giving one row per CDR3 protein. The table shows hundreds of thousands of distinct CDR3 sequences, with approximately 25% occurring only once. Ten or more counts support this clonotype. Its antigen is not known. Sequenced: blood. This receptor was identified in a woman in her 30s with Graves' ophthalmopathy. The V gene is TRBV15, the J gene TRBJ2-5, with no clear D. This CDR3 is CATSRDLYGVTQYF. CDR3 nucleotide sequence: TGTGCCACCAGCAGAGATCTCTATGGGGTGACCCAGTACTTC.